Each of the 4 T cell receptor beta chains below was sequenced from the same sample in a study of PD-1 blockade in classical Hodgkin lymphoma. Using immunoSEQ multiplex PCR, the repertoire was profiled, and TCRdb retains in-frame clones only, with some absent. The table has over 60,000 clones, around 94% seen once. Time point specified: cycle 4 day 1 (C4D1), after 6 weeks of nivolumab. There was relapse after autologous stem cell transplantation in every patient, and there was variation in brentuximab vedotin exposure. The material was peripheral blood mononuclear cells (PBMCs), obtained before the fourth cycle of nivolumab. These receptors were taken from a human donor with classical Hodgkin lymphoma.

This chain links TRBV5-1 with TRBJ2-3; 13 bases are shared with TRBD2. V shed 1 base, J shed 11 bases, and the junction held 7 bases outside the gene matches. The CDR3 consists of 15 residues. Per germline, CDR1 SGHRS and CDR2 YFSETQ. CDR3 bases: TGCGCCAGCAGCTTGTCCGGGACTAGCGGGAAAGGGCAGTATTTT. This encodes CASSLSGTSGKGQYF.

V usage is TRBV28 and J usage is TRBJ2-1; 10 bases line up with TRBD1. The CDR3 is 18 residues long. Per germline, CDR1 MDHEN and CDR2 SYDVKM. The V and J ends lost 1 base and 7 bases, in that order; junction bases with no gene match: 13. CDR3 nucleotides: TGTGCCAGCAGTTTATTCCCCCCGGGGGACAGGGGAGGAAATGAGCAGTTCTTC. It codes for CASSLFPPGDRGGNEQFF.

The chain recombines TRBV28 with TRBJ1-1; D gene uncertain. CDR1 is MDHEN and CDR2 is SYDVKM in the germline V gene. The CDR3 is made up of 16 amino acids. V lost 5 bases, J lost 4 bases, and 20 bases lay in between. The CDR3 nucleotides are TGTGCCAGCAGTCCCCCCTGGATGGGCGGGCCCACTGAAGCTTTCTTT. Protein: CASSPPWMGGPTEAFF.

The rearrangement links TRBV29-1 to TRBJ2-3; D is perhaps TRBD1 (7 bases). The V gene lost 6 bases and the J gene lost 4 bases, with 11 bases spanning the gap. CDR1 and CDR2 from the germline V gene are SQVTM and ANQGSEA. This CDR3 contains 12 residues. The CDR3 bases are TGCAGCGTAACAGGGGAGGCAGATACGCAGTATTTT. It yields the protein CSVTGEADTQYF.